What follows are 14 T cell receptor beta chains derived from one specimen sequenced in a study of shared clonotypes between healthy human individuals (dated by TCRdb to the early 2020s). Library generation was performed with the immunoSEQ multiplex PCR assay. TCRdb took this table from immuneACCESS and kept in-frame rearrangements with V and J called. Such tables lack part of the clones; where checked against another copy, unresolved V genes explain under half of the gap, and the rest is unexplained. Within this sample are about 2.4 million clones, with 90% to 95% of them counted one time only. The biggest ten clones account for 0.13% to 0.15% of the sample. Sequenced input: naive CD4+ T cells sorted from blood. The cell subset or site label of this sample denotes: CD45RA+ positively selected. The receptors originated from a man younger than 30 in good health.

The V gene is TRBV19, the J gene TRBJ2-2, with 10 bases that match TRBD2. The junction had 11 bases not matched to a gene; V was cut back by 8 bases and J by 5 bases. From germline, CDR1 is LNHDA and CDR2 SQIVND (reference sequence). The CDR3 runs to 16 residues. The chain's CDR3 is CASLARAGGITGELFF. CDR3 coding DNA: TGTGCCAGTCTTGCCCGAGCGGGAGGGATTACCGGGGAGCTGTTTTTT.

The chain uses TRBV6-5 and TRBJ2-5; D is possibly TRBD2 (5 bases). Between the trimmed V and J ends, which lost 2 bases and 11 bases, there was a span of 15 bases. Germline CDR1 reads MNHEY; CDR2 reads SVGAGI. The CDR3 contains 13 residues. The CDR3 DNA reads as TGTGCCAGCAGTTACACACTCGACGGGGAGCAGTACTTC. Translating gives CASSYTLDGEQYF.

The rearrangement uses TRBV10-3 and TRBJ1-3, with 10 bases aligning to TRBD1. Germline values: CDR1 ENHRY, CDR2 SYGVKD. The V and J ends lost 2 bases and 0 bases, in that order; junction bases with no gene match: 16. CDR3 size: 21 residues. The CDR3 region is CAISEPSAERTGGTSGNTIYF. The CDR3 DNA is TGTGCCATCAGTGAGCCTTCCGCCGAAAGGACAGGGGGAACCTCTGGAAACACCATATATTTT.

In regard to this clone: Distinct nucleotide sequences in the sample also encode this CDR3. V is TRBV11-2 and J is TRBJ2-2; TRBD2 matches at 7 bases. CDR1 and CDR2 (germline): SGHAT, FQNNGV. After removal of 5 bases from V and 6 bases from J, the junction contained 9 bases not matched to a gene. This CDR3 region has 15 residues. CDR3 residues: CASSLLGGPAGELFF. The CDR3 DNA reads as TGTGCCAGCAGCCTCCTGGGAGGGCCTGCCGGGGAGCTGTTTTTT.

The CDR3 is CASSSGIHYGYTF. The DNA for the CDR3 is TGTGCCAGTAGTTCCGGGATTCACTATGGCTACACCTTC. The chain has TRBV19 and TRBJ1-2; D remains ambiguous. This CDR3 has 13 amino acids. Trimming took 5 bases from V and 3 from J, leaving 10 bases between them. Germline CDR1 and CDR2: LNHDA and SQIVND (reference sequence). Full variable domain (outside the CDR3, taken from reference TRBV19 and TRBJ1-2): DGGITQSPKYLFRKEGQNVTLSCEQNLNHDAMYWYRQDPGQGLRLIYYSQIVNDFQKGDIAEGYSVSREKKESFPLTVTSAQKNPTAFYLCASSSGIHYGYTFGSGTRLTVV.

Concerning this clone: Other DNA sequences in this sample translate to the same CDR3. The chain employs TRBV10-3 and TRBJ2-7, with 10 bases aligning to TRBD1. Germline CDR1 reads ENHRY; CDR2 reads SYGVKD. Germline trimming cut 5 bases from V and 7 bases from J; bases unmatched to any gene: 8. This CDR3 has 14 residues. The CDR3, as DNA: TGTGCCATCAGTAACCGGGACAGGGGTCGTGAGCAGTACTTC. This sequence encodes CAISNRDRGREQYF.

This sequence joins TRBV19 and TRBJ2-7; 8 nucleotides match TRBD1. Germline CDR1 is LNHDA and CDR2 is SQIVND (reference sequence). Trimming removed 10 bases from V and 1 base from J; junction bases left unmatched: 9. This CDR3 comprises 14 residues. The CDR3 is CATAEQGASYEQYF. Written as DNA, the CDR3 is TGTGCCACCGCCGAGCAGGGGGCGTCCTACGAGCAGTACTTC.

The chain links TRBV5-4 to TRBJ1-6, with D unclear. The CDR3 runs to 16 residues. V was clipped by 0 bases and J by 6 bases, with 13 bases between them. Germline lookup yields CDR1 SGHNT and CDR2 YYREEE (reference sequence). CDR3: CASSLVRGNGNSPLHF. The CDR3 nucleotides are TGTGCCAGCAGCTTGGTTCGCGGGAACGGTAATTCACCCCTCCACTTT.

This clone appeared a single time. The rearrangement uses TRBV28 and TRBJ1-3, with 7 positions matching TRBD1. The CDR3 runs to 15 residues. Germline lookup yields CDR1 MDHEN and CDR2 SYDVKM. V lost 5 bases, J lost 4 bases, and 8 bases stayed unmatched. Here the CDR3 DNA reads TGTGCCAGCAGTGATACAGGGGTAAGAGGAAACACCATATATTTT. Protein product: CASSDTGVRGNTIYF.

V and J are TRBV28 and TRBJ2-3; possible D gene TRBD1, 5 bases. In germline, CDR1 is MDHEN, CDR2 SYDVKM. There are 11 residues in the CDR3. Trimming pared 4 bases from V and 10 bases from J, leaving 9 bases between. The CDR3 sequence is CASSSEGAQYF. The CDR3 bases are TGTGCCAGCAGTTCAGAAGGGGCGCAGTATTTT.

This sequence joins TRBV11-2 and TRBJ2-7, with D possibly being TRBD1 or TRBD2 (5 bases each). The CDR3 is 12 amino acids. Germline lookup yields CDR1 SGHAT and CDR2 FQNNGV. The ends were cut back, 8 bases at V and 5 bases at J, with 13 bases in the middle. The CDR3 spells CASREGSHEQYF. The CDR3 DNA sequence: TGTGCCAGCCGAGAGGGGAGCCACGAGCAGTACTTC.

This clone has just one count. The CDR3 reads CASSPRGQREGSNEQFF. DNA of the CDR3: TGTGCCAGCAGCCCCCGAGGCCAGCGGGAGGGATCCAATGAGCAGTTCTTC. The chain joins TRBV7-8 to TRBJ2-1, with 10 bases aligning to TRBD2. V shed 5 bases and J 6 bases; nucleotides not matched to a gene: 13. Germline V lookup: CDR1 SGHVS, CDR2 FQNEAQ. CDR3 length: 17 amino acids.

The chain links TRBV5-8 to TRBJ2-7; maybe TRBD1 (6 bases). The CDR3 contains 15 residues. V lost 5 bases and J 2 bases, leaving 17 bases between the germline ends. Germline CDR1 is SGHTS and CDR2 is YDEGEE. CDR3 loop: CASRSGTLTPYEQYF. The CDR3 DNA sequence: TGTGCCAGCAGGTCTGGGACACTTACCCCCTACGAGCAGTACTTC. The variable domain in full, completed from reference TRBV5-8 and TRBJ2-7, reads EAGVTQSPTHLIKTRGQQATLRCSPISGHTSVYWYQQALGLGLQFLLWYDEGEERNRGNFPPRFSGRQFPNYSSELNVNALELEDSALYLCASRSGTLTPYEQYFGPGTRLTVT.

The gene calls are TRBV10-3 and TRBJ1-3; D is uncertain. The germline V gene encodes CDR1 ENHRY and CDR2 SYGVKD. This CDR3 is 14 amino acids long. Trimming shortened V by 10 bases and J by 4 bases, and 17 bases separated the two germline ends. The CDR3 spells CASLPGSGGNTIYF. The CDR3, as DNA: TGTGCCAGCCTTCCCGGGTCGGGGGGAAACACCATATATTTT.